This paragraph covers one T cell receptor (beta chain) sequence. Its antigen is still unknown. The data stem from a study of synovial regulatory T cells in juvenile arthritis (dated by TCRdb to about 2015). With respect to the entire study: Of the sequenced patients, about 6 received methotrexate, one received methotrexate plus infliximab, three were therapy-naive, and one had no treatment information. The study compared the TCRbeta CDR3 repertoires of blood iaTreg cells, other blood Treg cells and synovial fluid Treg cells taken from matched patient samples. Effector T cell subsets were also sequenced in the study cohort for comparisons, but only blood and synovial fluid Treg cells are covered by the Treg dataset alone. Treg and Teff subsets from under 14 JIA patients with active disease were included in the TCR repertoire comparisons.

General findings and caveats noted by the study authors: iaTreg TCR repertoires were found to be largely private across patients and to partially overlap with synovial Teff and blood CPL repertoires. More CDR3 sequences were shared by synovial Treg cells with iaTreg cells than with other blood Treg cells, and a closer relation was confirmed by Chao-Jaccard similarity. Blood iaTreg cells showed lower TCR diversity than other blood Treg cells, consistent with antigen-driven expansion.

TCR repertoires were obtained from some eleven juvenile idiopathic arthritis patients with active disease who had not reached inactive disease, of whom 3 were polyarticular and 8 were oligoarticular. The TCR-sequenced patients had a median age of roughly 10 years (range about 2.1-22.9) and median disease duration of around 7 years (range 0.2-19.1). The samples used for TCR repertoire analysis were collected at two centres in Italy. Peripheral blood mononuclear cells were separated using a Histopaque-1077 density gradient and frozen in about 90% FCS with roughly 10% DMSO. The germline V gene specifies SGHAT as CDR1 and FQNNGV as CDR2. From cysteine to phenylalanine, the CDR3 is 13 amino acids long. No DNA has been recorded. Library creation used the immunoSEQ multiplex PCR assay. TCRbeta CDR3 sequencing was performed by Adaptive Biotechnologies. In the authors' own workflow: To assess repertoire similarity, the researchers used the Chao-modified Jaccard index along with median clonotype overlap taken from 200 random subsamples at equal sample size. Similarity analyses were performed using either productive nucleotide sequences or in silico-translated amino acid sequences. Hierarchical clustering with single linkage and t-SNE based on Chao-modified Jaccard distances were applied for the comparison of repertoires. Repertoire diversity was quantified with the Renyi index, after sample size normalisation, across a range of alpha values. Held by TCRdb, this immuneACCESS table contains in-frame sequences only and omits some clones. Under half of the omission traces to an unresolved V gene where checked; the cause of the rest is unknown. The V and J calls and clone size come from that table; D and trimming were worked out from the DNA. Per the sample table, the count is 9,500 to 10,000 clones. Under 2.5% of the sample is in the top ten clones.

The chain is encoded by TRBV11-2 joined to TRBJ1-1. Sequenced sample: Treg cells from blood. Read against the paper, the sample's cell subset or site label means: remaining (HLA-DR-negative) circulating blood Treg cells. This clonotype was sampled from a donor aged 2-35 years with juvenile idiopathic arthritis. The CDR3 is CASSFGGNAEAFF. Reference TRBV11-2 and TRBJ1-1 proteins supply the regions before and after the CDR3; the full variable domain is: EAGVAQSPRYKIIEKRQSVAFWCNPISGHATLYWYQQILGQGPKLLIQFQNNGVVDDSQLPKDRFSAERLKGVDSTLKIQPAKLEDSAVYLCASSFGGNAEAFFGQGTRLTVV.